The clone carrying this T cell receptor (beta chain) was seen a single time. The data derive from a study of blood T cell repertoires in COVID-19. Study background: Samples representing acute and convalescent COVID-19 were sourced from the United States, Italy and Spain. T cells, B-cell-depleted T cells, or PBMCs supplied cDNA or gDNA.

Authors' methods: Reference gene primer amplification gave estimated nucleated cell counts. The method was immunoSEQ multiplex PCR; TCRdb's version includes in-frame clones alone and lacks a portion of them. V and J calls and clone size are as listed in that table; D and trimming were resolved from the DNA. This sample has about 170,000 clones, with approximately 85% found just once. The CDR3 contains 12 residues. J lost 5 bases, V lost 8 bases, and 5 bases had no gene match. The sample was peripheral blood. J is TRBJ1-2 and V is TRBV12-3 or TRBV12-4, with 7 bases fitting TRBD1. The source of this sequence is a man in his 60s who had recovered from COVID-19. CDR3 loop: CASGRGIYGYTF. CDR3 in DNA: TGTGCCAGCGGCAGGGGGATATATGGCTACACCTTC.